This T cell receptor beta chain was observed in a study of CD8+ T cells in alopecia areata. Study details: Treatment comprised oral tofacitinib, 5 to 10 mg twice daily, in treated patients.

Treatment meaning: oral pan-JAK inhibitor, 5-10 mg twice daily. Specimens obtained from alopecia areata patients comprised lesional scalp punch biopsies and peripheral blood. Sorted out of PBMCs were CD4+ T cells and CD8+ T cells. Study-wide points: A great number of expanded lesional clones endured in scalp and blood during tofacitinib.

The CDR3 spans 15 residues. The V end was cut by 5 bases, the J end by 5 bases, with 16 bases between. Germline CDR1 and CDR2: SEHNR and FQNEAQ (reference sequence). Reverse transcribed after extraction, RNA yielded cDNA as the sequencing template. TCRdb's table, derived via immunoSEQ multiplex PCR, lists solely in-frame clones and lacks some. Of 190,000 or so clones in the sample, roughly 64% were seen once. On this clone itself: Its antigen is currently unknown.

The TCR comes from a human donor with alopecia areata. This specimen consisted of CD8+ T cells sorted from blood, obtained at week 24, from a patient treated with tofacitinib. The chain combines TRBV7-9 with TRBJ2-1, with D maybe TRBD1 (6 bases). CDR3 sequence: CASSLGQGLHNEQFF. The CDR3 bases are TGTGCCAGCAGCCTAGGCCAGGGGTTACACAATGAGCAGTTCTTC. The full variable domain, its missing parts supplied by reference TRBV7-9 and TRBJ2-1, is DTGVSQNPRHKITKRGQNVTFRCDPISEHNRLYWYRQTLGQGPEFLTYFQNEAQLEKSRLLSDRFSAERPKGSFSTLEIQRTEQGDSAMYLCASSLGQGLHNEQFFGPGTRLTVL.